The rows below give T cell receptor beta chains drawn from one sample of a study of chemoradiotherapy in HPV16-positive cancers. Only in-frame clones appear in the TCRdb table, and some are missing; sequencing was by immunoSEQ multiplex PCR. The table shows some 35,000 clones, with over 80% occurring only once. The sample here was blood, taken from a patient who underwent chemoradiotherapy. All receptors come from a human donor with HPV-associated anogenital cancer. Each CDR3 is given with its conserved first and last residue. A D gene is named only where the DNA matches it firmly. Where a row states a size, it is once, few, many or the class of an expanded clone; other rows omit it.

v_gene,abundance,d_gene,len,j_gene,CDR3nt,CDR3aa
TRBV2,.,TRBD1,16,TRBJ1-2,TGTGCCAGCAGTGAAGTGACAGGGGCGGCTAACTATGGCTACACCTTC,CASSEVTGAANYGYTF
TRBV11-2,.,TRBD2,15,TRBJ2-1,TGTGCCAGCTCCCTAGCGGGGGGGCCGGGCAATGAGCAGTTCTTC,CASSLAGGPGNEQFF
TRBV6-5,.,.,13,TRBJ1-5,TGTGCCAGCAGTTTGGACAACTATCAGCCCCAGCATTTT,CASSLDNYQPQHF
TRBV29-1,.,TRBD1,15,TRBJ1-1,TGCAGCGTGGCCCTACCGAGACAGGGGAGTTTTTGGGCTTTCTTT,CSVALPRQGSFWAFF
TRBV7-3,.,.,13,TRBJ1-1,TGTGCCAGCAGCCCCCAGGTGAACACTGAAGCTTTCTTT,CASSPQVNTEAFF
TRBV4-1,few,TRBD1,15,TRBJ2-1,TGCGCCAGCAGCCCGGGGACAGGGGACTACAATGAGCAGTTCTTC,CASSPGTGDYNEQFF
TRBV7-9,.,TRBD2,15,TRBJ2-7,TGTGCCAGCAGCTTTGGACCAAGCGGGGGGAGCGAGCAGTACTTC,CASSFGPSGGSEQYF
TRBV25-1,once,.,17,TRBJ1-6,TGTGCCAGCAGTGACGTGGGGGGCTTTTCCTATAATTCACCCCTCCACTTT,CASSDVGGFSYNSPLHF
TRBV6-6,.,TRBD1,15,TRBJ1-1,TGTGCCAGCAGGCGCGACGGGACAGCGAACACTGAAGCTTTCTTT,CASRRDGTANTEAFF
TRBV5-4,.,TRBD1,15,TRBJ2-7,TGTGCCAGCAGCTTGGCAGGGACAGGGATTTACGAGCAGTACTTC,CASSLAGTGIYEQYF
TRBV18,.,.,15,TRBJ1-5,TGTGCCAGCTCCCGTGCGAGGGGGAGCAATCAGCCCCAGCATTTT,CASSRARGSNQPQHF
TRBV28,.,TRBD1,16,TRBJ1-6,TGTGCCAGCAGGCAGACGGGACAGCGAAGCGCTTCACCCCTCCACTTT,CASRQTGQRSASPLHF
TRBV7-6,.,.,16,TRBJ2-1,TGTGCCAGCAGCCGGATCCCGAGGGCCTCCTACAATGAGCAGTTCTTC,CASSRIPRASYNEQFF
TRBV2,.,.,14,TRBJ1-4,TGTGCCAGCAGTGAACGCAGGGCAAATGAAAAACTGTTTTTT,CASSERRANEKLFF
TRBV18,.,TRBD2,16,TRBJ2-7,TGTGCCAGCTCACCACCGACTAGCTTGGGCTCCTACGAGCAGTACTTC,CASSPPTSLGSYEQYF
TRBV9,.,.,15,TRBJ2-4,TGTGCCAGCAGCGACGCGGCTGTTGATGGATCCATTCAGTACTTC,CASSDAAVDGSIQYF
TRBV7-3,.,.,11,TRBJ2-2,TGTGCCAGCAGCGCCACCGGGGAGCTGTTTTTT,CASSATGELFF
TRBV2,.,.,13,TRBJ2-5,TGTGCCAGCAGTGAGAGGGGGGGAGAGACCCAGTACTTC,CASSERGGETQYF
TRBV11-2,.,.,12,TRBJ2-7,TGTGCCAGCTCGGAGGGAGCCTACGAGCAGTACTTC,CASSEGAYEQYF
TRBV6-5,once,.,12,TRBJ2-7,TGTGCCAGCAGACCGGACAGTTTCGAGCAGTACTTC,CASRPDSFEQYF
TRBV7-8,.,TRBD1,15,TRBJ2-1,TGTGCCAGCAGCCCAACAGGGGCGGCCTACAATGAGCAGTTCTTC,CASSPTGAAYNEQFF
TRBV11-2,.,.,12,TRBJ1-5,TGTGCCAGCAGCCCGATTGATGGGGCCCAGCATTTT,CASSPIDGAQHF
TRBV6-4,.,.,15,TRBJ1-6,TGTGCCAGCAAGGAAAGGGGCACCTATAATTCACCCCTCCACTTT,CASKERGTYNSPLHF
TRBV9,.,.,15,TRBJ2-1,TGTGCCAGCAGCTTGGACGGGATATCCTACAATGAGCAGTTCTTC,CASSLDGISYNEQFF
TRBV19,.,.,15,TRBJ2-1,TGTGCCAGTAGTATAGAAGGATCCCAGTCAAATGAGCAGTTCTTC,CASSIEGSQSNEQFF
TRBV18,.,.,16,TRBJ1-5,TGTGCCAGCTCACCGATTGCAGGGGTTAGCAATCAGCCCCAGCATTTT,CASSPIAGVSNQPQHF
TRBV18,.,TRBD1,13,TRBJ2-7,TGTGCCAGCTCAGACAGGACAGGTTCCGAGCAGTACTTC,CASSDRTGSEQYF
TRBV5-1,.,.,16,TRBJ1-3,TGCGCCAGCAGCTCAGACTTGCTCGGGTCTGGAAACACCATATATTTT,CASSSDLLGSGNTIYF
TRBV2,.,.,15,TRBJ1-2,TGTGCCAGCAGTGAAATAAACAGGGTGGACTATGGCTACACCTTC,CASSEINRVDYGYTF
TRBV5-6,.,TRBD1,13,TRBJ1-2,TGTGCCACCAACCGACAGGGTAACTATGGCTACACCTTC,CATNRQGNYGYTF
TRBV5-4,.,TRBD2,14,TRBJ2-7,TGTGCCAGCAGCCACTGGGCGGGGGGCTACGAGCAGTACTTC,CASSHWAGGYEQYF
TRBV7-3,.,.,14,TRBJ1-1,TGTGCCAGCAGCTTATTGGGGTCCGGAACTGAAGCTTTCTTT,CASSLLGSGTEAFF
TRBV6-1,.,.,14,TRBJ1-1,TGTGCCAGCAGTGAATGGGGGAGGAACACTGAAGCTTTCTTT,CASSEWGRNTEAFF
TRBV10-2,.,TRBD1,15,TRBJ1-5,TGCGCCAGCAGTAGGACAGGGGCCGGGGATCAGCCCCAGCATTTT,CASSRTGAGDQPQHF
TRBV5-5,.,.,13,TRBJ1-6,TGTGCCAGCAGCCCGGGACCCAATTCACCCCTCCACTTT,CASSPGPNSPLHF
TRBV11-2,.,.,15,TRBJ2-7,TGTGCCAGCAGCCCGCTGGAGTTATCGTCCTACGAGCAGTACTTC,CASSPLELSSYEQYF
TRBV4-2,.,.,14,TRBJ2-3,TGTGCCAGCAGCCAAGGGCTGGAGGTGGATACGCAGTATTTT,CASSQGLEVDTQYF